This record concerns one T cell receptor beta chain sequence. Its target is unknown. A read error may account for a junction end that differs from germline. The source of the sample is a study of shared clonotypes between healthy human individuals. Sequencing was at deep level. Each subset's genomic DNA was shared equally among a number of immunoSEQ plates. PCR replicates performed on unsorted PBMC used around 0.3 ug DNA, some 30,000 T cell genomes. The assay was immunoSEQ multiplex PCR, and TCRdb's table has in-frame clones only and misses some. This sample yields about 470,000 clones, of which 70% to 80% are seen a single time; about 13% belongs to the top ten. Study conclusions and caveats: Donors were few, which limited the genetic and exposure-history diversity represented.

The CDR3 is 12 amino acids. The germline V gene has CDR1 LNHNV and CDR2 YYDKDF (reference sequence). V and J are TRBV15 and TRBJ2-3; maybe TRBD1 (5 bases). Source material: PBMCs. The TCR sequence derives from a woman in her thirties or forties in good health. Some clones in this sample may be carry-over from other donors' samples. The CDR3, as DNA: TGTGCCACCAGCAGAGATACAGGTACGCAGTATTTT. Translating gives CATSRDTGTQYF.